Here is one T cell receptor beta chain with its context. What it recognizes is unknown. The sample comes from a study of cytomegalovirus exposure and HLA in healthy donors. Study overall: The study placed 80% to 90% of its approximately 400 genotyped donors in the Caucasian-associated ancestry cluster.

The CDR3 is 16 residues long. From germline, CDR1 is SGHNT and CDR2 YENEEA. V lost 5 bases to trimming and J lost 3 bases; unmatched junction nucleotides: 9. Primers for the PCR totalled 60 Vbeta and 13 Jbeta. TCRdb's table, derived via immunoSEQ multiplex PCR, lists solely in-frame clones and lacks some. Of 200,000 to 300,000 clones listed, 84% are singletons. Study-level findings and limits: Later findings reportedly placed an Asian-associated ancestry cluster below the approximately 670-donor mean for N-insertions.

The sequenced material came from PBMCs. This TCR derives from a middle-aged woman in good health and CMV-seropositive. V usage is TRBV11-3 and J usage is TRBJ2-7; 11 bases line up with TRBD1. The CDR3: CASSPPDRGLSYEQYF. CDR3 bases: TGTGCCAGCAGCCCCCCGGACAGGGGGCTTAGCTACGAGCAGTACTTC.